This TCR beta chain was identified during a study of blood T cell repertoires in COVID-19 (dated by TCRdb to 2020 to 2021). With respect to the entire study: Samples from collaborators originated in the United States, Italy and Spain and spanned both the acute and convalescent phases of COVID-19. The material from the prospective study consisted of cDNA or gDNA derived from T cells, B-cell-depleted T cells, or PBMCs. The dataset comprised deeply sampled blood TCRbeta repertoires from subjects exposed to, actively infected with, or recovered from COVID-19. A freely available public database, intended as a resource for researchers studying the immune response to SARS-CoV-2, is where the repertoires were released. Samples came from the ongoing ImmuneRACE study (first 160 participants) plus 1,254 subjects from 6 global collaborators. Where available, HLA class I and class II types were taken from metadata supplied by the sample provider and were not determined by assay-based typing. The sample metadata nearly always contained a de-identified subject ID, COVID-19 status, age in years and sex. Overall study results and their limits: How much clinical and demographic metadata was included differed by source and by participant, and the metadata was provided uncurated.

Each collaborating institution followed its own protocols to collect whole blood in K2EDTA tubes. For TCRbeta analysis, collaborators shipped samples in one of three forms: frozen whole blood, isolated PBMCs, or DNA extracted from either of those sample types. Details on this clone: Its antigen remains unidentified. No clone much larger than this one lies a single base away; base qualities are absent.

Trimming takes 7 bases off V and 1 base off J; junction bases not matched to a gene: 10. From the cysteine through the phenylalanine, the CDR3 covers 16 amino acids. Only the CDR3 part of the read is kept: 48 bases, read in frame from the first base. The germline V gene specifies MDHEN as CDR1 and SYDVKM as CDR2. TCRbeta CDR3 regions were amplified from genomic DNA by means of the immunoSEQ Assay, a bias-controlled multiplex PCR. As for the authors' bioinformatics: The number of nucleated cells in each sample was estimated by amplification of reference gene primers within the assay. Sequence reads were collapsed and filtered to measure the absolute abundance of every unique TCRbeta CDR3 rearrangement. For each sample, productive Simpson clonality was calculated as the square root of Simpson's diversity index across productive rearrangements. TCRdb stores this immuneACCESS table with in-frame sequences only. Part of the clones is absent; in the studies checked, under half of the shortfall reflects unresolved V genes, and no reason is known for the rest. The V and J calls and clone size were taken over from that table, and D and trimming were inferred from the DNA. In all, the sample holds 99,000 or so clones, and roughly 80% of those were seen once. The ten largest clones capture approximately 20% of the sample.

This chain is built from TRBV28 and TRBJ2-4; TRBD1 aligns with 7 central bases. Sequenced sample: peripheral blood. The receptor comes from a woman in her seventies with acute or convalescent COVID-19. The CDR3 protein: CASTWDSFFAKNIQYF. The DNA is TGTGCCAGCACCTGGGACAGTTTTTTTGCCAAAAACATTCAGTACTTC.